This TCR beta chain was captured in a study of tissue T cells after allogeneic stem cell transplantation. Broader study findings: Anatomically similar tissues had similar TCR repertoires within each patient.

Profiled with immunoSEQ multiplex PCR; TCRdb holds only in-frame clones, not every one. The sample includes about 26,000 clones, around 90% of them seen just once. As regards this clone: The antigen is undetermined.

This sequence originates from a male donor at least 60 years old who later had graft-versus-host disease after an allogeneic stem cell transplant. This sample comprised blood, obtained before transplantation.

Here the CDR3 DNA reads TGTGCCAGCAGCTTCTCAAACGCGCTAGCCAAAAACATTCAGTACTTC. Its translation is CASSFSNALAKNIQYF. The chain carries TRBV5-4 and TRBJ2-4; D uncertain. This CDR3 spans 16 amino acids. Germline V gene data show CDR1 as SGHNT and CDR2 as YYREEE (reference sequence). V was cut by 2 bases and J by 0 bases, with 12 bases left in between. Full variable domain (outside the CDR3, taken from reference TRBV5-4 and TRBJ2-4): ETGVTQSPTHLIKTRGQQVTLRCSSQSGHNTVSWYQQALGQGPQFIFQYYREEENGRGNFPPRFSGLQFPNYSSELNVNALELDDSALYLCASSFSNALAKNIQYFGAGTRLSVL.